The 27 T cell receptor beta chains presented below share a single source sample, sequenced in a study of T-cell memory formation after mild COVID-19. One entry per CDR3 protein, called by TCRdb with MiXCR from the 5' RACE reads. The data hold roughly 120,000 distinct CDR3 sequences, with about a fifth observed a single time. Sequenced material: PBMCs or a T cell subset sorted from them (not recorded which). These receptors originate from a man aged 18 to 30 who had mild COVID-19 (a few samples of this study predate the infection). Cell type and time point are not known.

This clonotype has a handful of counts. This rearrangement joins TRBV7-2 to TRBJ1-5; D not resolved. The ends were cut back, 1 base at V and 6 bases at J, with 10 bases in the middle. The CDR3 runs to 14 residues. The germline V gene has CDR1 SGHTA and CDR2 FQGNSA. The CDR3 nucleotides are TGTGCCAGCAGCTTAGTTGAGGTGGGTCAGCCCCAGCATTTT. Encoded protein: CASSLVEVGQPQHF.

This clonotype was recorded a few times. The gene calls are TRBV12-3 or TRBV12-4 and TRBJ2-1, with D maybe TRBD2 (5 bases). The length of the CDR3 is 10 residues. V was pared by 8 bases and J by 10 bases, with 9 bases between. CDR3 sequence reads: CASGSGEQFF. The CDR3 nucleotides read TGTGCCAGCGGGTCGGGAGAGCAGTTCTTC.

Worth noting for this clonotype: The DNA is omitted, as the CDR3 cannot be located on it reliably, and the CDR3 follows TCRdb's listing. The gene calls are TRBV13 and TRBJ1-4; the table calls TRBD1, which could not be checked here. Germline values: CDR1 PRHDT, CDR2 FYEKMQ (reference sequence). The CDR3 region is 15 residues in length, termini included. The CDR3: CASSWALGAGEKLIF.

This clonotype turned up a few times. The chain combines TRBV5-6 with TRBJ1-1, with unresolved D. The CDR3 sequence is 14 residues long. V was cut by 1 base and J by 1 base, with 8 bases left in between. The V gene's germline CDR1 is SGHDT and CDR2 YYEEEE. CDR3: CASSLSSWNTEAFF. DNA for the CDR3: TGTGCCAGCAGCTTGAGTAGCTGGAACACTGAAGCTTTCTTT.

The V gene is TRBV7-9, the J gene TRBJ2-1, with unresolved D. CDR1 and CDR2 (germline): SEHNR, FQNEAQ (reference sequence). The CDR3 runs 11 residues. Trimming removed 4 bases from V and 5 bases from J, with 3 bases in between. The CDR3 protein is CASSYNNEQFF. DNA for the CDR3: TGTGCCAGCAGCTATAACAATGAGCAGTTCTTC.

This clonotype was seen a few times. The CDR3 DNA reads as TGTGCCAGCAGCCCCGGGGAGGGACAGAATTACAATGAGCAGTTCTTC. Residues: CASSPGEGQNYNEQFF. V and J are TRBV28 and TRBJ2-1; possibly TRBD1 or TRBD2 for D (7 bases each). CDR3 length: 16 amino acids. V gave up 6 bases and J gave up 4 bases, with 19 bases separating them. Germline CDR1 MDHEN, CDR2 SYDVKM.

This clonotype was detected a few times. The rearrangement joins TRBV11-1 to TRBJ2-7; possibly TRBD2 for D (5 bases). The CDR3 sequence is 14 residues long. Per germline, CDR1 SGHAT and CDR2 FQDESV (reference sequence). V gave up 2 bases and J gave up 0 bases, with 8 bases separating them. CDR3 region: CASSLTGTSYEQYF. DNA of the CDR3: TGTGCCAGCAGCTTAACGGGAACCTCCTACGAGCAGTACTTC.

The table lists this clonotype with a few counts. The V gene is TRBV7-6, the J gene TRBJ1-1, with TRBD1 as a possible D gene (5 bases). This CDR3 is built from 14 residues. Trimming took 1 base from V and 4 from J, leaving 10 bases between them. In germline, CDR1 is SGHVS, CDR2 FNYEAQ. Here the CDR3 DNA reads TGTGCCAGCAGCTTAGTGGGGGGATCCACTGAAGCTTTCTTT. Translating gives CASSLVGGSTEAFF.

This clonotype has a handful of counts. The chain recombines TRBV20-1 with TRBJ2-3; D not resolved. Per germline, CDR1 DFQATT and CDR2 SNEGSKA (reference sequence). This CDR3 region has 13 residues. With 2 bases removed from V and 4 bases from J, the gap between germline ends came to 10 bases. The CDR3 DNA is TGCAGTGCTAGACTGACCCCCGCAGATACGCAGTATTTT. It yields the protein CSARLTPADTQYF.

This clonotype was seen a handful of times. The V call is TRBV12-3 or TRBV12-4, the J call TRBJ2-3; D gene unclear. V was cut by 5 bases and J by 5 bases, with 11 bases left in between. CDR3 length: 13 amino acids. The CDR3 DNA reads TGTGCCAGCAGTGCAGGACGAAAAGATACGCAGTATTTT. It is translated as CASSAGRKDTQYF.

The sample holds a few counts of this clonotype. The rearrangement uses TRBV7-9 and TRBJ1-2; 8 nucleotides agree with TRBD1. CDR1 and CDR2 from the germline V gene are SEHNR and FQNEAQ (reference sequence). V shed 3 bases and J 8 bases; nucleotides not matched to a gene: 8. CDR3 length: 14 amino acids. The CDR3 DNA sequence: TGTGCCAGCAGCTTCGGGACAGGCGTCGAGGGCTACACCTTC. Translation gives CASSFGTGVEGYTF.

This clonotype has only a few counts. This chain joins TRBV11-2 and TRBJ2-1; D perhaps matches TRBD1 (7 bases). V was cut by 8 bases and J by 6 bases, with 23 bases left in between. In germline, CDR1 is SGHAT, CDR2 FQNNGV. The CDR3 loop spans 16 amino acids. This CDR3 is CASWGVLRGQSNEQFF. For the CDR3, the DNA is TGTGCCAGCTGGGGGGTTTTAAGGGGACAGTCCAATGAGCAGTTCTTC.

This clonotype was seen more than once but under ten times. The chain has TRBV12-3 or TRBV12-4 and TRBJ2-7, with unresolved D. This CDR3 is built from 14 residues. Deletions cut 3 bases from V and 6 bases from J, with 15 bases between. CDR3 DNA sequence: TGTGCCAGCAGTTTGGGTGGGTTCTTTGGCGAGCAGTACGTC. Protein product: CASSLGGFFGEQYV.

The chain joins TRBV29-1 to TRBJ2-5, with D hard to call. V was shortened by 3 bases and J by 5 bases, with 10 bases between the two germline ends. CDR3 length: 12 residues. Per germline, CDR1 SQVTM and CDR2 ANQGSEA. The CDR3 sequence is CSVDEWAETQYF. In nucleotides, the CDR3 is TGCAGCGTTGACGAGTGGGCGGAGACCCAGTACTTC.

The V call is TRBV5-1, the J call TRBJ2-7; D remains ambiguous. Germline V gene lookup returns CDR1 SGHRS and CDR2 YFSETQ. The CDR3 is made up of 13 amino acids. The V end was cut by 0 bases, the J end by 3 bases, with 7 bases between. CDR3 sequence: CASSLGYGYEQYF. The CDR3 DNA reads TGCGCCAGCAGCTTGGGGTATGGCTACGAGCAGTACTTC.

This clonotype was observed a handful of times. CDR3 residues: CASSGTVDSTDTQYF. Written as DNA, the CDR3 is TGTGCCAGCAGCGGGACCGTAGATAGCACAGATACGCAGTATTTT. The gene calls are TRBV7-9 and TRBJ2-3; tentatively, D is TRBD1 or TRBD2 (5 bases each). V was shortened by 5 bases and J by 0 bases, with 12 bases between the two germline ends. CDR1 is SEHNR and CDR2 is FQNEAQ in the germline V gene (reference sequence). This CDR3 region has 15 residues.

The table lists this clonotype with a few counts. The rearrangement links TRBV4-1 to TRBJ2-2; 7 bases fit TRBD2. The V segment lost 1 base and the J segment 7 bases; nucleotides outside the gene matches: 3. This CDR3 has 14 residues. The germline V gene encodes CDR1 MGHRA and CDR2 YSYEKL. CDR3 region: CASSQGRGGGELFF. The CDR3 DNA is TGCGCCAGCAGCCAAGGCCGCGGGGGCGGGGAGCTGTTTTTT.

This clonotype appeared a few times. The chain joins TRBV5-5 to TRBJ2-4; D gene uncertain. Germline CDR1 is SGHKS and CDR2 is YYEKEE (reference sequence). This CDR3 contains 13 residues. V was clipped by 4 bases and J by 5 bases, with 10 bases between them. In nucleotides, the CDR3 is TGTGCCAGCAGCACACCTCCGGAAAACATTCAGTACTTC. It yields the protein CASSTPPENIQYF.

V usage is TRBV6-2 or TRBV6-3 and J usage is TRBJ2-3; 9 bases fit TRBD1. Germline CDR1 and CDR2: MNHEY and SVGEGT. The junction had 11 bases not matched to a gene; V was cut back by 8 bases and J by 2 bases. The CDR3 is 16 amino acids. This CDR3 reads CASEFYRGQATDTQYF. CDR3 nucleotides: TGTGCCAGCGAATTCTACAGGGGGCAGGCCACAGATACGCAGTATTTT.

This chain joins TRBV4-1 and TRBJ2-4; the D gene is possibly TRBD2 (5 bases). The germline V gene has CDR1 MGHRA and CDR2 YSYEKL. The CDR3 runs 16 residues. V lost 4 bases and J lost 1, with 14 bases in between. Here the CDR3 reads CASSPLAGAAKNIQYF. The CDR3, as DNA: TGCGCCAGCAGCCCCCTGGCGGGCGCGGCCAAAAACATTCAGTACTTC.

The V call is TRBV4-1, the J call TRBJ1-5; possibly TRBD1 for D (5 bases). Germline lookup yields CDR1 MGHRA and CDR2 YSYEKL. V was clipped by 5 bases and J by 4 bases, with 12 bases between them. The CDR3 extends over 14 amino acids. The CDR3 DNA reads TGCGCCAGCAGCGCTCGCCAGGGAAATCAGCCCCAGCATTTT. The encoded protein is CASSARQGNQPQHF.

This rearrangement joins TRBV5-6 to TRBJ2-7; TRBD1 matches at 8 bases. Germline CDR1 reads SGHDT; CDR2 reads YYEEEE. The CDR3 covers 13 residues. The V segment lost 4 bases and the J segment 3 bases; nucleotides outside the gene matches: 3. CDR3 sequence (DNA): TGTGCCAGCAGCGGGGACAGGCACTACGAGCAGTACTTC. This translates into CASSGDRHYEQYF.

The CDR3 sequence is CASSDQGIAGGRGGEQYF. In DNA form, the CDR3 reads TGTGCCAGCAGTGACCAGGGGATAGCGGGGGGCCGGGGCGGCGAGCAGTACTTC. The chain recombines TRBV6-4 with TRBJ2-7; the match to TRBD2 covers 10 bases. This CDR3 has 18 amino acids. The V and J ends lost 2 bases and 6 bases, in that order; junction bases with no gene match: 16. Per the germline V gene, CDR1 is MRHNA and CDR2 is SNTAGT.

This clonotype has a handful of counts. The rearrangement joins TRBV20-1 to TRBJ1-4; D is uncertain. The CDR3 sequence is 13 residues long. V was clipped by 7 bases and J by 2 bases, with 11 bases between them. Germline V lookup: CDR1 DFQATT, CDR2 SNEGSKA (reference sequence). CDR3 in amino acids: CSGPRHTNEKLFF. In DNA, the CDR3 is TGCAGTGGGCCCCGGCACACTAATGAAAAACTGTTTTTT.

The rearrangement joins TRBV7-9 to TRBJ2-3; maybe TRBD1 (5 bases). This CDR3 is built from 14 residues. Looked up from germline, CDR1 is SEHNR and CDR2 is FQNEAQ (reference sequence). Trimming left V 1 base short and J 4 bases short, with 9 bases between. The CDR3 nucleotides are TGTGCCAGCAGCTTAGAGGGGTTTCCAGATACGCAGTATTTT. It is translated as CASSLEGFPDTQYF.

This clonotype was recorded a few times. The CDR3 spells CASLLRALNEQFF. CDR3 sequence (DNA): TGTGCCAGCTTATTGAGGGCCCTCAATGAGCAGTTCTTC. V and J are TRBV2 and TRBJ2-1; TRBD2 might be the D (5 bases). Between the trimmed V and J ends, which lost 8 bases and 6 bases, there was a span of 14 bases. Germline loops: CDR1 SNHLY, CDR2 FYNNEI. The CDR3 has 13 amino acids.

The V call is TRBV9, the J call TRBJ1-5, with no clear D. V lost 0 bases, J lost 9 bases, and 10 bases lay in between. The germline CDR1 and CDR2 sequences are SGDLS and YYNGEE. The CDR3 is 13 residues long. In nucleotides, the CDR3 is TGTGCCAGCAGCGTAGGGGAGGATCTGCCCCAGCATTTT. Translated, it gives CASSVGEDLPQHF.